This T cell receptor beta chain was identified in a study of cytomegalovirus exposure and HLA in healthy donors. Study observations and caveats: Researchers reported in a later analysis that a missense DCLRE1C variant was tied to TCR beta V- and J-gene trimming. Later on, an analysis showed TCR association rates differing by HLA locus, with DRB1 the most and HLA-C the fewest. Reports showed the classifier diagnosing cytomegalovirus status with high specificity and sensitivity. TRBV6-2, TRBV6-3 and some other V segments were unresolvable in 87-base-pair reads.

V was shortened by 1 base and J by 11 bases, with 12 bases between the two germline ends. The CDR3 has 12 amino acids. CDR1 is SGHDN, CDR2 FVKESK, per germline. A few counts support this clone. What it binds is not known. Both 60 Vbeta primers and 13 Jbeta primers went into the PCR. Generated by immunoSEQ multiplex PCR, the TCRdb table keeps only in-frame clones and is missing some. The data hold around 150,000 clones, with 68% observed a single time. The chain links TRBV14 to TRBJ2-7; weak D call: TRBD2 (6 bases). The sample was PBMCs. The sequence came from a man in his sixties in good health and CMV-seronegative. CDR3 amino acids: CASSQAGTGEYF. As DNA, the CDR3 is TGTGCCAGCAGCCAAGCTGGGACGGGGGAGTACTTC.